The 30 T cell receptor beta chains in this list originate from one sample, sequenced in a study of blood T cell repertoires in COVID-19. Data came from immunoSEQ multiplex PCR; TCRdb stores just in-frame clones and leaves some out. Among 200,000 to 250,000 clones, roughly 80% were seen once, and the ten largest hold more than 4.5%. Sequencing was done on a sample of peripheral blood. These receptors all stem from an older woman who had recovered from COVID-19.

This chain uses TRBV7-6 with TRBJ1-6; TRBD1 aligns across 10 bases. Germline trimming cut 5 bases from V and 3 bases from J; bases unmatched to any gene: 4. The CDR3 covers 16 residues. CDR1 and CDR2 from the germline V gene are SGHVS and FNYEAQ. This chain's CDR3 is CASSPRTGGYNSPLHF. The CDR3 DNA sequence: TGTGCCAGCAGCCCACGGACAGGGGGCTATAATTCACCCCTCCACTTT. Complete variable domain (other parts from reference TRBV7-6 and TRBJ1-6): GAGVSQSPRYKVTKRGQDVALRCDPISGHVSLYWYRQALGQGPEFLTYFNYEAQQDKSGLPNDRFSAERPEGSISTLTIQRTEQRDSAMYRCASSPRTGGYNSPLHFGNGTRLTVT.

The rearrangement links TRBV24-1 to TRBJ1-5, with 9 bases lining up with TRBD1. The CDR3 consists of 14 residues. Germline V CDR1 and CDR2: KGHDR, SFDVKD. The V gene end was trimmed by 9 bases and the J gene end by 6 bases; junction bases not matched to a gene: 8. The CDR3, as DNA: TGTGCCACCCTTGGGACAGGGTGGTTTCAGCCCCAGCATTTT. It translates to CATLGTGWFQPQHF.

The V gene is TRBV6-2 or TRBV6-3, the J gene TRBJ2-5, with 11 bases lining up with TRBD2. The length of the CDR3 is 11 residues. Per the germline V gene, CDR1 is MNHEY and CDR2 is SVGEGT. J lost 11 bases, V lost 6 bases, and 2 bases had no gene match. Written as DNA, the CDR3 is TGTGCCAGCAGCTTAGCGGGGGGGCAGTACTTC. Translated: CASSLAGGQYF.

The chain employs TRBV3-1 (or the pseudogene TRBV3-2) and TRBJ1-1, with no clear D. CDR1 is LGHDT, CDR2 YNNKEL, per germline (reference sequence). The CDR3 runs to 12 residues. Trimming pared 1 base from V and 11 bases from J, leaving 11 bases between. The CDR3 DNA reads as TGTGCCAGCAGCCAAGGGCCTCACGGGGCTTTCTTT. Amino acid sequence: CASSQGPHGAFF.

This clone was recorded a few times. V and J are TRBV29-1 and TRBJ1-1; a weak D match, TRBD1 (5 bases). V was trimmed by 4 bases and J by 2 bases, leaving 11 bases between them. The germline V gene has CDR1 SQVTM and CDR2 ANQGSEA. This CDR3 has 13 amino acids. CDR3 region: CSVAVTGNTEAFF. The CDR3 DNA is TGCAGCGTTGCCGTTACAGGTAACACTGAAGCTTTCTTT.

This clone showed up just a few times. The V gene is TRBV6-5, the J gene TRBJ2-1; D gene ambiguous. CDR1 and CDR2 (germline): MNHEY, SVGAGI. There are 14 residues in the CDR3. The ends were cut back, 6 bases at V and 4 bases at J, with 13 bases in the middle. CDR3 nucleotide sequence: TGTGCCAGCAGCCAGAGGCAAAGTTACAATGAGCAGTTCTTC. Encoded protein: CASSQRQSYNEQFF.

The chain joins TRBV12-5 to TRBJ1-2, with a possible D match to TRBD1 (5 bases). The V end was cut by 6 bases, the J end by 2 bases, with 13 bases between. The CDR3 sequence is 14 residues long. The germline V gene encodes CDR1 LGHNT and CDR2 FRNRAP. The CDR3, as DNA: TGTGCTAGTGGCTACGCGCGGGGGAACTATGGCTACACCTTC. Encoded protein: CASGYARGNYGYTF.

The chain employs TRBV9 and TRBJ1-2, with D maybe TRBD1 (6 bases). The germline V gene encodes CDR1 SGDLS and CDR2 YYNGEE. V was trimmed by 6 bases and J by 4 bases, leaving 13 bases between them. The CDR3 sequence is 13 residues long. In DNA form, the CDR3 reads TGTGCCAGCACTGGCCAGGGGTCCTATGGCTACACCTTC. This gives the protein CASTGQGSYGYTF. The variable domain in full, with the rest retrieved from reference TRBV9 and TRBJ1-2, is DSGVTQTPKHLITATGQRVTLRCSPRSGDLSVYWYQQSLDQGLQFLIQYYNGEERAKGNILERFSAQQFPDLHSELNLSSLELGDSALYFCASTGQGSYGYTFGSGTRLTVV.

J is TRBJ2-3 and V is TRBV19, with D perhaps TRBD2 (5 bases). V lost 5 bases and J lost 0, with 12 bases in between. Germline lookup yields CDR1 LNHDA and CDR2 SQIVND (reference sequence). The CDR3 extends over 15 amino acids. This chain's CDR3 is CASSSLGESTDTQYF. CDR3 DNA sequence: TGTGCCAGTAGTTCCCTTGGGGAGAGCACAGATACGCAGTATTTT.

V and J are TRBV7-6 and TRBJ2-3, with a possible D match to TRBD1 (6 bases). The length of the CDR3 is 15 residues. V was shortened by 5 bases and J by 4 bases, with 16 bases between the two germline ends. Germline values: CDR1 SGHVS, CDR2 FNYEAQ. The CDR3 is CASSPRDWGPDTQYF. The CDR3, as DNA: TGTGCCAGCAGCCCCCGTGACTGGGGGCCAGATACGCAGTATTTT.

V usage is TRBV7-9 and J usage is TRBJ2-1; D possibly corresponds to TRBD2 (5 bases). V was pared by 3 bases and J by 2 bases, with 17 bases between. Germline CDR1 is SEHNR and CDR2 is FQNEAQ (reference sequence). The CDR3 spans 17 residues. CDR3 protein: CASSLTSGIGTYNEQFF. In nucleotides, the CDR3 is TGTGCCAGCAGCTTGACTTCGGGGATTGGGACCTACAATGAGCAGTTCTTC.

This chain connects TRBV6-2 or TRBV6-3 to TRBJ2-7; D is possibly TRBD2 (6 bases). The germline CDR1 and CDR2 sequences are MNHEY and SVGEGT. Trimming stripped 5 bases from V and 0 bases from J, with 20 bases between. The CDR3 extends over 17 amino acids. Here the CDR3 reads CASSHPIGRGYSYEQYF. The CDR3 DNA follows: TGTGCCAGCAGTCACCCGATAGGGCGGGGATACTCCTACGAGCAGTACTTC.

This chain joins TRBV30 and TRBJ2-2; TRBD2 agrees at 7 bases. The CDR3 runs to 16 residues. J was trimmed by 1 base and V by 1 base; bases with no gene match: 6. Germline V lookup: CDR1 GTSNPN, CDR2 SVGIG (reference sequence). CDR3 coding DNA: TGTGCCTGGAGTGAGATCGGGGGGTGGAACACCGGGGAGCTGTTTTTT. It is translated as CAWSEIGGWNTGELFF.

J is TRBJ1-2 and V is TRBV5-4, with 7 bases matching TRBD1. The CDR3 is 13 amino acids. Germline V gives CDR1 SGHNT, CDR2 YYREEE (reference sequence). With 3 bases clipped from V and 8 bases from J, the junction kept 7 bases outside the gene matches. The CDR3, as DNA: TGTGCCAGCAGCTACGACAGGGCAGCCGGCTACACCTTC. Amino acids: CASSYDRAAGYTF.

The gene calls are TRBV13 and TRBJ2-3; 9 bases align to TRBD2. Germline loops: CDR1 PRHDT, CDR2 FYEKMQ (reference sequence). V trimming: 1 base; J trimming: 5 bases; junction bases outside the gene matches: 10. This CDR3 contains 17 residues. The CDR3 DNA follows: TGTGCCAGCAGCTTAGAAGGGCTAGCGGGGATCGGAGATACGCAGTATTTT. Protein product: CASSLEGLAGIGDTQYF. The variable domain in full, completed from reference TRBV13 and TRBJ2-3, reads AAGVIQSPRHLIKEKRETATLKCYPIPRHDTVYWYQQGPGQDPQFLISFYEKMQSDKGSIPDRFSAQQFSDYHSELNMSSLELGDSALYFCASSLEGLAGIGDTQYFGPGTRLTVL.

This clone is a singleton in its sample. This chain links TRBV24-1 with TRBJ1-1; TRBD1 is a possible D gene (6 bases). This CDR3 region has 11 residues. Germline V gene sequence: CDR1 KGHDR, CDR2 SFDVKD. V was cut by 5 bases and J by 7 bases, with 7 bases left in between. In DNA form, the CDR3 reads TGTGCCACCAGTGGGACAGTTGAAGCTTTCTTT. Translation gives CATSGTVEAFF.

The V call is TRBV6-2 or TRBV6-3, the J call TRBJ1-2; no clear D gene. Trimming removed 3 bases at V and 3 bases at J, with 8 bases between. Per the germline V gene, CDR1 is MNHEY and CDR2 is SVGEGT. The CDR3 contains 13 residues. In DNA form, the CDR3 reads TGTGCCAGCAGTTATGACATTTACTATGGCTACACCTTC. It specifies CASSYDIYYGYTF.

J is TRBJ1-1 and V is TRBV6-5; the D is unclear. The V end lost 7 bases, the J end lost 11 bases, and 23 bases lay between the germline ends. This CDR3 is 14 amino acids long. Germline assignment: CDR1 MNHEY and CDR2 SVGAGI. The CDR3 reads CASTPPGSKSGAFF. CDR3 coding DNA: TGTGCCAGCACCCCCCCGGGATCTAAATCCGGGGCTTTCTTT.

This chain uses TRBV3-1 (or the pseudogene TRBV3-2) with TRBJ2-7; 15 bases map to TRBD2. Germline V gene lookup returns CDR1 LGHDT and CDR2 YNNKEL (reference sequence). The length of the CDR3 is 18 residues. V lost 5 bases, J lost 0 bases, and 8 bases stayed unmatched. The CDR3 reads CASSFGTSGGIVSYEQYF. The CDR3 nucleotides are TGTGCCAGCAGCTTTGGGACTAGCGGGGGGATAGTCTCCTACGAGCAGTACTTC.

The V and J genes are TRBV12-3 or TRBV12-4 and TRBJ2-7, with D maybe TRBD1 (6 bases). The ends were cut back, 5 bases at V and 2 bases at J, with 10 bases in the middle. This CDR3 is 13 amino acids long. This CDR3 is CASSRTAAYEQYF. CDR3 DNA: TGTGCCAGCAGTAGGACAGCCGCCTACGAGCAGTACTTC.

The rearrangement links TRBV12-5 to TRBJ1-2; D perhaps matches TRBD1 (5 bases). V was trimmed by 6 bases and J by 6 bases, leaving 17 bases between them. The V gene's germline CDR1 is LGHNT and CDR2 FRNRAP. The CDR3 covers 14 residues. The CDR3 loop is CASGLDTVGDGYTF. Here the CDR3 DNA reads TGTGCTAGTGGACTGGACACGGTGGGCGATGGCTACACCTTC.

This sequence joins TRBV6-5 and TRBJ1-1; a weak D match, TRBD1 (5 bases). The germline V and J ends were trimmed by 4 bases and 5 bases, with 11 bases remaining between them. Germline loops: CDR1 MNHEY, CDR2 SVGAGI. This CDR3 is 13 amino acids long. This CDR3 reads CASSWGGVTEAFF. CDR3 nucleotide sequence: TGTGCCAGCAGTTGGGGAGGGGTGACTGAAGCTTTCTTT.

The chain has TRBV7-2 and TRBJ1-5, with D possibly being TRBD1 (5 bases). The germline V and J ends were trimmed by 5 bases and 0 bases, with 11 bases remaining between them. CDR3 length: 15 residues. Looked up from germline, CDR1 is SGHTA and CDR2 is FQGNSA. Here the CDR3 reads CASSVLTDSNQPQHF. The CDR3 DNA follows: TGTGCCAGCAGCGTTCTGACAGATAGCAATCAGCCCCAGCATTTT. The full variable domain, with the rest looked up from reference TRBV7-2 and TRBJ1-5, is GAGVSQSPSNKVTEKGKDVELRCDPISGHTALYWYRQSLGQGLEFLIYFQGNSAPDKSGLPSDRFSAERTGGSVSTLTIQRTQQEDSAVYLCASSVLTDSNQPQHFGDGTRLSIL.

The chain is built from TRBV5-1 and TRBJ1-2; TRBD1 matches 8 bases. V gave up 0 bases and J gave up 4 bases; unmatched junction bases: 5. CDR1 is SGHRS, CDR2 YFSETQ, per germline. The CDR3 is 15 amino acids. For the CDR3, the DNA is TGCGCCAGCAGCTTGGTCCAGGGGGCCCTCTATGGCTACACCTTC. Its protein is CASSLVQGALYGYTF.

This chain joins TRBV11-2 and TRBJ2-2, with 8 bases identical to TRBD1. V was clipped by 6 bases and J by 7 bases; unmatched bases: 10. The CDR3 covers 15 residues. The germline gives CDR1 SGHAT, CDR2 FQNNGV. The CDR3 sequence: CASSRLTGVGGELFF. As DNA, the CDR3 is TGTGCCAGCAGTCGTTTGACAGGGGTTGGCGGGGAGCTGTTTTTT.

The rearrangement links TRBV29-1 to TRBJ2-2; 9 bases agree with TRBD1. CDR1 and CDR2 from the germline V gene are SQVTM and ANQGSEA. CDR3 length: 13 amino acids. Trimming at V came to 6 bases and at J to 4 bases, leaving 3 bases not matched to a gene. The chain's CDR3 is CSVWTGVTGELFF. As DNA, the CDR3 is TGCAGCGTCTGGACAGGGGTCACCGGGGAGCTGTTTTTT.

J is TRBJ1-5 and V is TRBV2; TRBD1 agrees at 8 bases. Germline loops: CDR1 SNHLY, CDR2 FYNNEI. The CDR3 extends over 14 amino acids. V shed 6 bases, J shed 5 bases, and the junction held 6 bases outside the gene matches. CDR3 residues: CASRQGAFDQPQHF. In DNA form, the CDR3 reads TGTGCCAGCAGGCAGGGGGCATTCGATCAGCCCCAGCATTTT.

The V call is TRBV7-8, the J call TRBJ1-3; the D is unclear. Per germline, CDR1 SGHVS and CDR2 FQNEAQ. The CDR3 is 16 residues long. Trimming removed 0 bases from V and 0 bases from J, with 9 bases in between. CDR3 residues: CASSLALEFSGNTIYF. CDR3 nucleotide sequence: TGTGCCAGCAGCTTAGCGCTCGAGTTCTCTGGAAACACCATATATTTT.

The chain employs TRBV3-1 (or the pseudogene TRBV3-2) and TRBJ2-7, with 10 positions matching TRBD1. The CDR3 has 14 amino acids. V lost 1 base, J lost 6 bases, and 3 bases stayed unmatched. In germline, CDR1 is LGHDT, CDR2 YNNKEL (reference sequence). CDR3 region: CASSQGTGGLEQYF. In DNA, the CDR3 is TGTGCCAGCAGCCAAGGGACAGGGGGACTCGAGCAGTACTTC.

The gene calls are TRBV9 and TRBJ1-4; a weak D match, TRBD1 (5 bases). Trimming left V 1 base short and J 4 bases short, with 11 bases between. Per germline, CDR1 SGDLS and CDR2 YYNGEE. The CDR3 covers 15 residues. CDR3 DNA: TGTGCCAGCAGCGTACCGGACGGGGGTAATGAAAAACTGTTTTTT. Its translation: CASSVPDGGNEKLFF. The full variable domain, completed using reference TRBV9 and TRBJ1-4, is DSGVTQTPKHLITATGQRVTLRCSPRSGDLSVYWYQQSLDQGLQFLIQYYNGEERAKGNILERFSAQQFPDLHSELNLSSLELGDSALYFCASSVPDGGNEKLFFGSGTQLSVL.